Below, 14 T cell receptor beta chains from the same sample are listed, as sequenced in a study of T cells in Graves' hyperthyroidism and ophthalmopathy. RNA transcripts gave rise to amplified TCR beta CDR3 regions. RT-PCR in the first round (using the HTBI primer set) targeted the TCR CDR3. MiXCR was run by TCRdb on the multiplex PCR reads, yielding one entry per CDR3 protein. The data hold a few hundred thousand distinct CDR3 sequences, with 46% observed a single time. Sequenced sample: peripheral blood or thyroid tissue (not recorded which). These receptors were taken from an adult woman with Graves' disease, either hyperthyroidism or ophthalmopathy (not recorded which).

At least ten counts were recorded for this clonotype. The chain joins TRBV19 to TRBJ1-1; 7 nucleotides align to TRBD1. This CDR3 contains 13 residues. After removal of 5 bases from V and 5 bases from J, the junction contained 5 bases not matched to a gene. Germline V CDR1 and CDR2: LNHDA, SQIVND (reference sequence). The DNA of the CDR3 is TGTGCCAGTAGTGTGACAGGGAGGACTGAAGCTTTCTTT. This translates into CASSVTGRTEAFF.

This clonotype was seen at least ten times. The chain joins TRBV20-1 to TRBJ1-1; 12 nucleotides agree with TRBD1. The length of the CDR3 is 13 residues. Germline V gives CDR1 DFQATT, CDR2 SNEGSKA (reference sequence). In DNA, the CDR3 is TGCAGCCCGGGACAGGGGGCTGGAACTGAAGCTTTCTTT. It codes for CSPGQGAGTEAFF.

The chain combines TRBV14 with TRBJ2-2, with 7 bases lining up with TRBD2. V shed 4 bases and J 1 base; nucleotides not matched to a gene: 6. The CDR3 runs 16 residues. The germline V gene encodes CDR1 SGHDN and CDR2 FVKESK. CDR3 amino acids: CASSLRLAVNTGELFF. CDR3 DNA sequence: TGTGCCAGCAGCCTAAGACTAGCTGTGAACACCGGGGAGCTGTTTTTT.

This rearrangement joins TRBV11-2 to TRBJ1-2; 11 bases fit TRBD1. The CDR3 consists of 16 residues. Trimming took 2 bases from V and 4 from J; bases not matched to a gene: 6. Germline loops: CDR1 SGHAT, CDR2 FQNNGV. CDR3 in amino acids: CASSLILGTGGYGYTF. The CDR3 DNA sequence: TGTGCCAGCAGCTTAATTCTTGGGACAGGGGGCTATGGCTACACCTTC.

This clonotype was detected many times. The V call is TRBV6-5, the J call TRBJ2-5; TRBD1 aligns across 8 bases. This CDR3 has 14 amino acids. In germline, CDR1 is MNHEY, CDR2 SVGAGI. Trimming at V came to 6 bases and at J to 4 bases, leaving 7 bases not matched to a gene. DNA of the CDR3: TGTGCCAGCAGCCACCCAGACAGGGGAGAGACCCAGTACTTC. Residues: CASSHPDRGETQYF.

This clonotype was detected ten times or more. The rearrangement links TRBV9 to TRBJ1-5; D remains unclear. CDR1 is SGDLS and CDR2 is YYNGEE in the germline V gene. The CDR3 runs 17 residues. Trimming took 0 bases from V and 0 from J, leaving 13 bases between them. CDR3 sequence reads: CASSVVAVDHSNQPQHF. CDR3 DNA sequence: TGTGCCAGCAGCGTAGTGGCAGTGGATCATAGCAATCAGCCCCAGCATTTT.

The J gene is TRBJ1-5, the V gene TRBV15; D not resolved. The CDR3 length is 15 residues. Trimming took 0 bases from V and 6 from J, leaving 12 bases between them. Germline assignment: CDR1 LNHNV and CDR2 YYDKDF (reference sequence). CDR3 amino acids: CATSRDVTGGQPQHF. CDR3 nucleotides: TGTGCCACCAGCAGAGATGTGACGGGAGGTCAGCCCCAGCATTTT.

This clonotype occurred many times. CDR3 nucleotides: TGTGCCAGCAGTGAATACTACGAGCAGTACTTC. Translated, it gives CASSEYYEQYF. V usage is TRBV2 and J usage is TRBJ2-7, with D hard to call. The CDR3 has 11 amino acids. V lost 2 bases and J lost 3, with 2 bases in between. Per the germline V gene, CDR1 is SNHLY and CDR2 is FYNNEI.

This chain connects TRBV10-3 to TRBJ1-4, with D hard to call. This CDR3 comprises 14 residues. The V end was cut by 2 bases, the J end by 0 bases, with 4 bases between. Germline V gene data show CDR1 as ENHRY and CDR2 as SYGVKD. In DNA form, the CDR3 reads TGTGCCATCAGTGAGACAGCAACTAATGAAAAACTGTTTTTT. Protein sequence: CAISETATNEKLFF.

V usage is TRBV7-9 and J usage is TRBJ1-1; tentatively, D is TRBD1 (5 bases). V dropped 0 bases and J dropped 0 bases, with 11 bases sitting between them. The CDR3 sequence is 16 residues long. Germline CDR1 is SEHNR and CDR2 is FQNEAQ (reference sequence). The CDR3 reads CASSLAGGELNTEAFF. The CDR3 DNA reads as TGTGCCAGCAGCTTAGCGGGAGGGGAACTGAACACTGAAGCTTTCTTT.

Of note for this clonotype: Its ends do not fully match the called genes, so a read error is possible. V and J are TRBV5-6 and TRBJ1-6; D is uncertain. The germline V gene has CDR1 SGHDT and CDR2 YYEEEE. The CDR3 consists of 14 residues. The CDR3 loop reads CATSRERENSPLHF. The DNA of the CDR3 is TGTGCCACCAGCAGAGAAAGGGAGAATTCACCCCTCCACTTT.

The chain combines TRBV2 with TRBJ2-1; D is unclear. The length of the CDR3 is 14 residues. Trimming took off 7 bases at V and 1 base at J, with 11 bases between the two ends. Per the germline V gene, CDR1 is SNHLY and CDR2 is FYNNEI. CDR3 nucleotides: TGTGCCAGCACGCCGGACCCATCCTACAATGAGCAGTTCTTC. Translated, it gives CASTPDPSYNEQFF. Looking up the rest from reference TRBV2 and TRBJ2-1 gives the full variable domain: EPEVTQTPSHQVTQMGQEVILRCVPISNHLYFYWYRQILGQKVEFLVSFYNNEISEKSEIFDDQFSVERPDGSNFTLKIRSTKLEDSAMYFCASTPDPSYNEQFFGPGTRLTVL.

About this clonotype itself: At one end the junction does not follow the germline gene, possibly because of a read error. The gene calls are TRBV5-1 and TRBJ1-2; maybe TRBD1 (6 bases). CDR1 and CDR2 from the germline V gene are SGHRS and YFSETQ. The CDR3 covers 13 residues. As DNA, the CDR3 is TGCGCCAGCAGCGCCGACAGGCTCTATGGCTACATCTTC. Its translation is CASSADRLYGYIF.

The chain has TRBV7-2 and TRBJ2-5, with D perhaps TRBD2 (5 bases). The CDR3 has 13 residues. Trimming left V 1 base short and J 7 bases short, with 10 bases between. From germline, CDR1 is SGHTA and CDR2 FQGNSA. The CDR3 sequence: CASSLDWAGTQYF. CDR3 coding DNA: TGTGCCAGCAGCTTAGATTGGGCGGGGACCCAGTACTTC.